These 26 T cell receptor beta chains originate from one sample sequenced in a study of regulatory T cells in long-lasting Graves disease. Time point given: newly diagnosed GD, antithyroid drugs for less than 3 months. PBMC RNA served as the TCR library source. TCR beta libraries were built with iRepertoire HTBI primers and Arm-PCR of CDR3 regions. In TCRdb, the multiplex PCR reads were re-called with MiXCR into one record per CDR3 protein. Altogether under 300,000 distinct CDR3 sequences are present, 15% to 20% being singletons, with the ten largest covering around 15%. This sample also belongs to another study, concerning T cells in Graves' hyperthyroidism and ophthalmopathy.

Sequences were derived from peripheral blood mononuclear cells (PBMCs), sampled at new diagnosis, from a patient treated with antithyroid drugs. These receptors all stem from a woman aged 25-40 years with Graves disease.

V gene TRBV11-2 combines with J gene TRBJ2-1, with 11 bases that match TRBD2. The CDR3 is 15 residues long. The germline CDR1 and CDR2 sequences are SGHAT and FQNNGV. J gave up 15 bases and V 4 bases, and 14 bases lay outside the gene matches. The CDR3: CASSSVGGSGRVGFF. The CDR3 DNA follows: TGTGCCAGCAGCTCAGTCGGAGGTAGCGGGAGGGTCGGGTTCTTC.

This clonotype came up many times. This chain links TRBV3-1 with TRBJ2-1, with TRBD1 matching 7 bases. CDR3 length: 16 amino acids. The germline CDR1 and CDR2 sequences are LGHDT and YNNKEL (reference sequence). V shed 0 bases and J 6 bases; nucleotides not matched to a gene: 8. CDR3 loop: CASSQEGRGFLNEQFF. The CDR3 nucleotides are TGTGCCAGCAGCCAAGAAGGCAGGGGGTTCCTCAATGAGCAGTTCTTC.

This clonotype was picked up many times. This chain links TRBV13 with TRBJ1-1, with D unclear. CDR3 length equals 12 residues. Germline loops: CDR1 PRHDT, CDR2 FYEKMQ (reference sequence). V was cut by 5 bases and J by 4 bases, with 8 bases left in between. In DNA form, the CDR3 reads TGTGCCAGCAGCACCCGGGGCACTGAAGCTTTCTTT. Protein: CASSTRGTEAFF.

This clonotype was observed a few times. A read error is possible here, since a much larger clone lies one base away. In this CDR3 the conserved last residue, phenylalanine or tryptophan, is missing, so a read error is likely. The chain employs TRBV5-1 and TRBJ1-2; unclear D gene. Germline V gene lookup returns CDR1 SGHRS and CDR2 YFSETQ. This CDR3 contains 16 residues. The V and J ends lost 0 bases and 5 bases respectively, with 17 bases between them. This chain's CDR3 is CASSLASGNPRYGYTL. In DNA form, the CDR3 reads TGCGCCAGCAGCTTGGCCTCGGGGAACCCGAGGTATGGCTACACCCTC.

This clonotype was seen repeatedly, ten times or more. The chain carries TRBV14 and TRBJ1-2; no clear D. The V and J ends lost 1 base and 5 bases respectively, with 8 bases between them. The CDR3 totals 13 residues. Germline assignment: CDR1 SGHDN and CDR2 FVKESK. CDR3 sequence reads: CASSQGTVYGYTF. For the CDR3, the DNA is TGTGCCAGCAGCCAAGGGACGGTATATGGCTACACCTTC.

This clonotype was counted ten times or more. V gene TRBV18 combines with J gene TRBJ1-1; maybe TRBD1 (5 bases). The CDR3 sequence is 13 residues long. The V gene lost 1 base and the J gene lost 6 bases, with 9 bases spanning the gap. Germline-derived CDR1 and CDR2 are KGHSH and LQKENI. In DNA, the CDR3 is TGTGCCAGCTCACCACGACAGAGGGCTGAAGCTTTCTTT. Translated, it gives CASSPRQRAEAFF.

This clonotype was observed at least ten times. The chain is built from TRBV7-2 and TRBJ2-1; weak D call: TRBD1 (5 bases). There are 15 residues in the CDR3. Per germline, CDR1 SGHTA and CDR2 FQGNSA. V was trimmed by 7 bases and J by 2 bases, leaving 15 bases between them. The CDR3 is CASTTVRLPYNEQFF. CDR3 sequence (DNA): TGTGCCAGCACGACAGTTCGTCTCCCCTACAATGAGCAGTTCTTC.

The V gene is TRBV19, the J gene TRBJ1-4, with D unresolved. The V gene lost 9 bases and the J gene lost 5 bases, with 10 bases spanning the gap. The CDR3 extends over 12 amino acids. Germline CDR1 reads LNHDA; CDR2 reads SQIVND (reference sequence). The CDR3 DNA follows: TGTGCCAGCGGGGAGATAAATGAAAAACTGTTTTTT. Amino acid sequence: CASGEINEKLFF.

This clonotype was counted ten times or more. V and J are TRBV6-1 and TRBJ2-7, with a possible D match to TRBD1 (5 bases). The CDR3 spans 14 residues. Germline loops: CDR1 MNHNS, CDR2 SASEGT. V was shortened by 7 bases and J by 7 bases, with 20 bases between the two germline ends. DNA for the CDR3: TGTGCCAGCAAAATAGGACATTCCGCTCGGGAGCAGTACTTC. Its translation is CASKIGHSAREQYF.

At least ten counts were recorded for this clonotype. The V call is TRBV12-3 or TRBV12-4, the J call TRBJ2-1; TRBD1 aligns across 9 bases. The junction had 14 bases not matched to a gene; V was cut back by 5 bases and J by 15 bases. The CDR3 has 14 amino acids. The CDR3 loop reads CASSQPGQGFDRFF. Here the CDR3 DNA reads TGTGCCAGCAGTCAACCGGGACAGGGTTTTGATCGGTTCTTC.

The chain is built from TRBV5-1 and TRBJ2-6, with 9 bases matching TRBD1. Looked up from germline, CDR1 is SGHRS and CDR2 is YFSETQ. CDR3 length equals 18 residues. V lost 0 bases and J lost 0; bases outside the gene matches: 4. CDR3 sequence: CASSLGGTGYSGANVLTF. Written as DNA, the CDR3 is TGCGCCAGCAGCTTGGGGGGGACAGGGTACTCTGGGGCCAACGTCCTGACTTTC.

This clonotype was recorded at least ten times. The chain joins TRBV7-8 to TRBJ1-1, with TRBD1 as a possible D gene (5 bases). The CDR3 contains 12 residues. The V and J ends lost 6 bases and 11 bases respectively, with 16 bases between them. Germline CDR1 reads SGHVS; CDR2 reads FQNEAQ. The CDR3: CASRDLNGGAFF. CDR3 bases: TGTGCCAGCAGGGACCTGAACGGGGGGGCTTTCTTT.

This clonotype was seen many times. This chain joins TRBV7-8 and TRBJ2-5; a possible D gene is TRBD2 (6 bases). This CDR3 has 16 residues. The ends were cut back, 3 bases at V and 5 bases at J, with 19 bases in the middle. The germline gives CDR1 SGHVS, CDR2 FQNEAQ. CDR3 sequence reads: CASSFTSSSRWETQYF. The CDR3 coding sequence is TGTGCCAGCAGCTTCACTAGCAGCTCTCGGTGGGAGACCCAGTACTTC.

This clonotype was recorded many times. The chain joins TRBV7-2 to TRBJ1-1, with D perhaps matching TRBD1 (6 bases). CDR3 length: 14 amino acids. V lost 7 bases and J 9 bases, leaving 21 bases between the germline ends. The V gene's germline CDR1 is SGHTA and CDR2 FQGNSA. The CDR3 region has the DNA TGTGCCAGCACCGGGGGGGGGACATCACGGAAAGCTTTCTTT. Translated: CASTGGGTSRKAFF.

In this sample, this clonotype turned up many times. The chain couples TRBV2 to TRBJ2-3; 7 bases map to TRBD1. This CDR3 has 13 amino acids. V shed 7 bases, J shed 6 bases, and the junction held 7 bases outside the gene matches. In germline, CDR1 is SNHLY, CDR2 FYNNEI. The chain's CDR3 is CASNPGQLDTQYF. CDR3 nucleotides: TGTGCCAGCAACCCGGGACAGTTGGATACGCAGTATTTT.

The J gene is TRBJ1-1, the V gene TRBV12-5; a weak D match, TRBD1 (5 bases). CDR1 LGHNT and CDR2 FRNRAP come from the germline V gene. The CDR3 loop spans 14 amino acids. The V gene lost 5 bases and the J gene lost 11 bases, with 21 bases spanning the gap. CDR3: CASGGEGRPGGAFF. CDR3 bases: TGTGCTAGTGGTGGGGAGGGGCGGCCAGGAGGGGCTTTCTTT.

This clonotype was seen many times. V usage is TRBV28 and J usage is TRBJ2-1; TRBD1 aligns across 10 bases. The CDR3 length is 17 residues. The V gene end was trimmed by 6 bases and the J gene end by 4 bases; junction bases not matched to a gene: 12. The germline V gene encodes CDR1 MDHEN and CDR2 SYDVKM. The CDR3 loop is CASSMDGGTGAYNEQFF. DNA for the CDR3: TGTGCCAGCAGCATGGACGGGGGGACAGGGGCATACAATGAGCAGTTCTTC.

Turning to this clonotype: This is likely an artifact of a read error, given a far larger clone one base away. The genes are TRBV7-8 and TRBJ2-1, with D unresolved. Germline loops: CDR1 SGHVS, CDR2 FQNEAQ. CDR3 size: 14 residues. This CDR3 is CASNGGLSCNEQFF. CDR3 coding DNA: TGTGCCAGCAACGGCGGCCTCTCCTGCAATGAGCAGTTCTTC.

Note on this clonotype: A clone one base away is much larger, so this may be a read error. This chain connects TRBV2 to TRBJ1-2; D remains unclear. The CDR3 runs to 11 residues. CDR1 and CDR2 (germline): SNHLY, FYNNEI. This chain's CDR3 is CAGSLKGGYTF. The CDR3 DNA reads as TGTGCCGGCAGTTTGAAGGGAGGCTACACCTTC. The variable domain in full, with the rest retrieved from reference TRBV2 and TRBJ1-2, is EPEVTQTPSHQVTQMGQEVILRCVPISNHLYFYWYRQILGQKVEFLVSFYNNEISEKSEIFDDQFSVERPDGSNFTLKIRSTKLEDSAMYFCAGSLKGGYTFGSGTRLTVV.

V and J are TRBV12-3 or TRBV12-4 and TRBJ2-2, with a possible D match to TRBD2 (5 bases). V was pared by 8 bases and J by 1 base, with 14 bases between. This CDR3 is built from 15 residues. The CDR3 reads CASCWAGLNTGELFF. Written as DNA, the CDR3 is TGTGCCAGCTGTTGGGCTGGACTGAACACCGGGGAGCTGTTTTTT.

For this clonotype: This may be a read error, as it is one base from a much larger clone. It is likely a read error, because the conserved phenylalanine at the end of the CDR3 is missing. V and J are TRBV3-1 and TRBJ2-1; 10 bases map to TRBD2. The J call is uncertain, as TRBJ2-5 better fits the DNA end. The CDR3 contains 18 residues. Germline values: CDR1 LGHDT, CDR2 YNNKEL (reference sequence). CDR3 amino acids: CASSQESVSGGAQETQYV. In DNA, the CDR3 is TGTGCCAGCAGCCAAGAATCTGTCAGCGGGGGGGCGCAAGAGACCCAGTACGTC.

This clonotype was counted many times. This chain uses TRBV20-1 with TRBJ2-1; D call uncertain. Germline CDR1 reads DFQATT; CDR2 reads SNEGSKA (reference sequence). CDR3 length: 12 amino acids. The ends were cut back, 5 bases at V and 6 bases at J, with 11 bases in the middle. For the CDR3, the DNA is TGCAGTGCTGTGTACCCGAGCAATGAGCAGTTCTTC. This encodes CSAVYPSNEQFF.

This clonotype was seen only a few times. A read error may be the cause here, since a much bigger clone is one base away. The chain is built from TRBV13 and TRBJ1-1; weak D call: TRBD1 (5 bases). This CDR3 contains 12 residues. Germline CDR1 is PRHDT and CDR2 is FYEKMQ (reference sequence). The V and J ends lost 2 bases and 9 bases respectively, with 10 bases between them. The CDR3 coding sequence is TGTGCCAGCAGCTTACTGGGGGGTAAAGCTTTCTTT. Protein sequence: CASSLLGGKAFF.

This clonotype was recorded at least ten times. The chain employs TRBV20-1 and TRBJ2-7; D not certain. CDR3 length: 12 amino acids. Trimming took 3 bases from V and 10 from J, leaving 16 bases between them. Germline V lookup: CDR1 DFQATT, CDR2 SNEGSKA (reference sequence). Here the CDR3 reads CSASDRAARQYF. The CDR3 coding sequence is TGCAGTGCTAGCGACCGGGCCGCCCGTCAGTACTTC.

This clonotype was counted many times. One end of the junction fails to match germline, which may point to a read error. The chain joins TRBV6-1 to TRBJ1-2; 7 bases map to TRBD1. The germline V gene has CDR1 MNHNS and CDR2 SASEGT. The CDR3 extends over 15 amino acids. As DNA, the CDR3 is TGTGCCAGCAGTAAAGCCGGGACAGCCGACTATGGCTACACCTTC. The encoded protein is CASSKAGTADYGYTF.

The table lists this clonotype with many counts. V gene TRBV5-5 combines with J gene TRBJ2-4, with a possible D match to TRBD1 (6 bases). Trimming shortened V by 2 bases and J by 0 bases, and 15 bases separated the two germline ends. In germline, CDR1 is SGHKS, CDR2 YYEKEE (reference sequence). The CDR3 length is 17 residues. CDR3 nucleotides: TGTGCCAGCAGCTTAGTAGGGGGTCTACTAGCCAAAAACATTCAGTACTTC. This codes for CASSLVGGLLAKNIQYF.